The 28 T cell receptor beta chains presented below share a single source sample, sequenced in a study of CD8 T cells in Susac syndrome. Reverse transcription of roughly 0.5 to 1 ug RNA was performed with random hexamers. Via MiXCR, TCRdb re-called the immunoSEQ multiplex PCR reads, giving one row per CDR3 protein. The sample shows 110,000 or so distinct CDR3 sequences, around 94% of them seen only once. Sequenced: CD4+ T cells from PBMCs. The source is a human donor with multiple sclerosis.

The V call is TRBV30, the J call TRBJ1-1, with D unresolved. The CDR3 has 13 amino acids. Deletions cut 4 bases from V and 1 base from J, with 10 bases between. The germline gives CDR1 GTSNPN, CDR2 SVGIG (reference sequence). The CDR3 region has the DNA TGTGCCTGGATGTTGCAATCGAACACTGAAGCTTTCTTT. This translates into CAWMLQSNTEAFF.

This chain joins TRBV20-1 and TRBJ1-2; D gene ambiguous. Germline CDR1 reads DFQATT; CDR2 reads SNEGSKA (reference sequence). V was clipped by 4 bases and J by 0 bases, with 9 bases between them. The CDR3 is 13 amino acids. CDR3 sequence (DNA): TGCAGTGCTATAGTTGGGACTAACTATGGCTACACCTTC. Its protein product is CSAIVGTNYGYTF.

This chain links TRBV5-6 with TRBJ1-3, with 8 bases matching TRBD1. This CDR3 has 16 amino acids. Germline assignment: CDR1 SGHDT and CDR2 YYEEEE. V lost 0 bases and J lost 0; bases outside the gene matches: 2. The CDR3 nucleotides are TGTGCCAGCAGCTTGGCCGGGACAGGCTCTGGAAACACCATATATTTT. Residues: CASSLAGTGSGNTIYF.

V is TRBV2 and J is TRBJ1-1; tentatively, D is TRBD1 (5 bases). V dropped 4 bases and J dropped 2 bases, with 8 bases sitting between them. Germline CDR1 reads SNHLY; CDR2 reads FYNNEI. This CDR3 is 13 amino acids long. This CDR3 is CASSADSNTEAFF. CDR3 coding DNA: TGTGCCAGCAGTGCCGACAGTAACACTGAAGCTTTCTTT.

The chain has TRBV5-1 and TRBJ1-6; D might be TRBD1 (6 bases). The V and J ends lost 4 bases and 7 bases respectively, with 12 bases between them. Germline assignment: CDR1 SGHRS and CDR2 YFSETQ. This CDR3 is built from 14 residues. The CDR3 nucleotides read TGCGCCAGCAGCCCAGGACAGATAAATTCACCCCTCCACTTT. This translates into CASSPGQINSPLHF.

The chain uses TRBV7-3 and TRBJ2-3; D is possibly TRBD2 (5 bases). The V and J ends lost 0 bases and 6 bases respectively, with 10 bases between them. CDR3 length: 14 residues. Germline CDR1 and CDR2: SGHTA and FQGTGA. CDR3 amino acids: CASSLTRVEDTQYF. Written as DNA, the CDR3 is TGTGCCAGCAGCTTAACGCGGGTGGAGGATACGCAGTATTTT.

The chain recombines TRBV7-2 with TRBJ1-1; 8 bases are shared with TRBD1. V was pared by 3 bases and J by 8 bases, with 5 bases of the junction left unmatched. Germline V gene lookup returns CDR1 SGHTA and CDR2 FQGNSA. This CDR3 region has 13 residues. The CDR3 DNA follows: TGTGCCAGCAGCTTTGGAACAGGGGGAGAAGCTTTCTTT. As protein: CASSFGTGGEAFF.

This clonotype has only a few counts. The rearrangement joins TRBV12-3 or TRBV12-4 to TRBJ1-2; D gene ambiguous. The CDR3 is 13 amino acids. With 3 bases removed from V and 2 bases from J, the gap between germline ends came to 7 bases. CDR3: CASSFGRNYGYTF. Here the CDR3 DNA reads TGTGCCAGCAGTTTTGGGCGGAACTATGGCTACACCTTC.

J is TRBJ1-2 and V is TRBV5-4; D is possibly TRBD1 (5 bases). This CDR3 spans 15 amino acids. Germline loops: CDR1 SGHNT, CDR2 YYREEE (reference sequence). The V gene lost 1 base and the J gene lost 9 bases, with 19 bases spanning the gap. The DNA of the CDR3 is TGTGCCAGCAGCTTGCTTGGCAGGGCTGCTATTAGCTACACCTTC. It encodes CASSLLGRAAISYTF.

This clonotype occurred once. The chain couples TRBV27 to TRBJ1-2; D is possibly TRBD1 (5 bases). V gave up 5 bases and J gave up 7 bases, with 20 bases separating them. Germline V gives CDR1 MNHEY, CDR2 SMNVEV (reference sequence). CDR3 size: 15 residues. The CDR3 is CASSHQGVGRGGYTF. The CDR3 coding sequence is TGTGCCAGCAGTCATCAGGGCGTTGGGCGTGGTGGCTACACCTTC.

The chain couples TRBV12-3 or TRBV12-4 to TRBJ1-2; D may be TRBD1 (6 bases). V shed 5 bases and J shed 8 bases, with 18 bases lying between them. This CDR3 spans 14 amino acids. CDR3 in DNA: TGTGCCAGCAGTCCGGGGGGGGCCCTAGTAGGCTACACCTTC. Encoded protein: CASSPGGALVGYTF.

The J gene is TRBJ2-1, the V gene TRBV28, with 9 bases that match TRBD1. CDR1 and CDR2 from the germline V gene are MDHEN and SYDVKM. V dropped 6 bases and J dropped 10; count of bases not matched to a gene: 7. The CDR3 loop spans 13 amino acids. The CDR3 coding sequence is TGTGCCAGCAGGACCGGGACAGGGCGAGAGCAGTTCTTC. As protein: CASRTGTGREQFF.

This clonotype was recorded only once. This chain connects TRBV7-3 to TRBJ2-2, with a possible D match to TRBD1 (6 bases). This CDR3 contains 15 residues. The V gene's germline CDR1 is SGHTA and CDR2 FQGTGA. V lost 6 bases to trimming and J lost 2 bases, with 13 bases between them. The CDR3 is CASSTGSLNTGELFF. The CDR3 nucleotides are TGTGCCAGCAGTACAGGGTCCCTAAACACCGGGGAGCTGTTTTTT.

The genes are TRBV7-2 and TRBJ2-5; 9 bases match TRBD1. Trimming cost V 6 bases and J 5 bases; bases outside gene matches: 10. This CDR3 region has 15 residues. Germline values: CDR1 SGHTA, CDR2 FQGNSA. CDR3 protein: CASSKARTGVETQYF. In nucleotides, the CDR3 is TGTGCCAGCAGTAAAGCGAGGACAGGGGTGGAGACCCAGTACTTC.

The rearrangement links TRBV19 to TRBJ1-5; no definite D call. The CDR3 has 15 residues. V lost 3 bases and J lost 5, with 14 bases in between. Looked up from germline, CDR1 is LNHDA and CDR2 is SQIVND (reference sequence). In nucleotides, the CDR3 is TGTGCCAGTAGTATCGTCAGGACCTACGATCAGCCCCAGCATTTT. Protein sequence: CASSIVRTYDQPQHF.

The genes are TRBV11-1 and TRBJ2-1; D is perhaps TRBD1 (7 bases). Germline V CDR1 and CDR2: SGHAT, FQDESV (reference sequence). V was cut by 5 bases and J by 9 bases, with 14 bases left in between. The length of the CDR3 is 13 residues. The CDR3 loop reads CASSPGQGGEQFF. CDR3 DNA: TGTGCCAGCAGCCCAGGGCAGGGGGGTGAGCAGTTCTTC.

V and J are TRBV4-3 and TRBJ1-4; possible D gene TRBD1, 6 bases. Trimming took off 0 bases at V and 8 bases at J, with 16 bases between the two ends. This CDR3 is 16 amino acids long. The germline V gene has CDR1 LGHNA and CDR2 YSLEER. CDR3 residues: CASSQDPSWRGEKLFF. CDR3 DNA: TGCGCCAGCAGCCAAGATCCGAGTTGGAGGGGGGAAAAACTGTTTTTT.

Only one count was recorded for this clonotype. The CDR3 DNA reads TGCGCCAGCAGCTTCCAGGGGACCGGGGAGCTGTTTTTT. It encodes CASSFQGTGELFF. The chain employs TRBV5-1 and TRBJ2-2; the D gene is possibly TRBD1 (6 bases). Deletions cut 2 bases from V and 5 bases from J, with 7 bases between. CDR1 is SGHRS and CDR2 is YFSETQ in the germline V gene. This CDR3 spans 13 amino acids.

V gene TRBV7-2 combines with J gene TRBJ1-2; perhaps TRBD1 as D (5 bases). Per the germline V gene, CDR1 is SGHTA and CDR2 is FQGNSA. The CDR3 consists of 14 residues. The ends were cut back, 0 bases at V and 5 bases at J, with 10 bases in the middle. In DNA form, the CDR3 reads TGTGCCAGCAGCTTAGCGGGACCAAGTTATGGCTACACCTTC. This gives the protein CASSLAGPSYGYTF.

The chain joins TRBV10-2 to TRBJ2-7, with 8 bases aligning to TRBD1. This CDR3 region has 14 residues. The ends lost 6 bases at V and 3 bases at J; junction bases unmatched: 7. Germline-derived CDR1 and CDR2 are WSHSY and SAAADI. CDR3 DNA sequence: TGCGCCAGCAGGTTGACAGGGGAGGTCTACGAGCAGTACTTC. Translating it yields CASRLTGEVYEQYF.

The chain recombines TRBV29-1 with TRBJ2-1; 8 nucleotides line up with TRBD2. The CDR3 has 17 residues. Germline-derived CDR1 and CDR2 are SQVTM and ANQGSEA. V was clipped by 7 bases and J by 0 bases; unmatched bases: 14. CDR3 in amino acids: CSAIRRTSTSSYNEQFF. In DNA form, the CDR3 reads TGCAGCGCTATACGCCGGACTAGCACAAGCTCCTACAATGAGCAGTTCTTC.

Only one count was recorded for this clonotype. V gene TRBV5-4 combines with J gene TRBJ2-5, with TRBD2 as a possible D gene (5 bases). The germline V gene encodes CDR1 SGHNT and CDR2 YYREEE (reference sequence). V lost 1 base, J lost 0 bases, and 16 bases lay in between. CDR3 length: 17 residues. CDR3 DNA sequence: TGTGCCAGCAGCTTGTCTATCCGGACTCTGTACCAAGAGACCCAGTACTTC. Encoded protein: CASSLSIRTLYQETQYF.

In DNA, the CDR3 is TGTGCCAGTAGTATTCCGGGACAGGGGGCCGAGCAGTACTTC. This encodes CASSIPGQGAEQYF. The chain is built from TRBV19 and TRBJ2-7, with 12 positions matching TRBD1. Germline CDR1 LNHDA, CDR2 SQIVND (reference sequence). V dropped 3 bases and J dropped 6; count of bases not matched to a gene: 3. This CDR3 spans 14 amino acids.

V usage is TRBV12-3 or TRBV12-4 and J usage is TRBJ1-5; TRBD1 aligns across 7 bases. The CDR3 has 18 amino acids. The junction had 21 bases not matched to a gene; V was cut back by 6 bases and J by 7 bases. The CDR3 nucleotides are TGTGCCAGCAGCTTGGGCGGATGGGGGAGCAGGGGGGAACAGCCCCAGCATTTT. Amino acid sequence: CASSLGGWGSRGEQPQHF.

The chain couples TRBV6-6 to TRBJ1-3, with 11 positions matching TRBD1. With V trimmed by 5 bases and J by 4 bases, 1 base remained unmatched. Per germline, CDR1 MNHNY and CDR2 SVGAGI (reference sequence). CDR3 size: 14 residues. The CDR3 DNA follows: TGTGCCAGCAGTGGGACAGGGGGAGGAAACACCATATATTTT. It yields the protein CASSGTGGGNTIYF.

The rearrangement links TRBV5-1 to TRBJ2-7, with D possibly called TRBD1 or TRBD2 (5 bases each). The germline gives CDR1 SGHRS, CDR2 YFSETQ. V was pared by 4 bases and J by 0 bases, with 11 bases between. The CDR3 totals 14 residues. CDR3 in amino acids: CASSRDGSSYEQYF. The CDR3 DNA is TGCGCCAGCAGCCGGGACGGTAGCTCCTACGAGCAGTACTTC. The complete variable domain, with remaining parts taken from reference TRBV5-1 and TRBJ2-7, reads KAGVTQTPRYLIKTRGQQVTLSCSPISGHRSVSWYQQTPGQGLQFLFEYFSETQRNKGNFPGRFSGRQFSNSRSEMNVSTLELGDSALYLCASSRDGSSYEQYFGPGTRLTVT.

V usage is TRBV6-5 and J usage is TRBJ1-2; TRBD1 aligns across 7 bases. V shed 6 bases, J shed 8 bases, and the junction held 12 bases outside the gene matches. Germline CDR1 is MNHEY and CDR2 is SVGAGI. The CDR3 extends over 14 amino acids. The CDR3 bases are TGTGCCAGCAGAGCCGAGGCACAGGGGAGAGGCTACACCTTC. This translates into CASRAEAQGRGYTF.

This chain joins TRBV6-6 and TRBJ2-7, with 10 bases fitting TRBD1. The CDR3 spans 14 residues. Germline assignment: CDR1 MNHNY and CDR2 SVGAGI (reference sequence). With V trimmed by 4 bases and J by 3 bases, 3 bases remained unmatched. The CDR3 loop is CASSSGQGVYEQYF. CDR3 sequence (DNA): TGTGCCAGCAGTTCCGGACAGGGGGTCTACGAGCAGTACTTC.